A selection of T cell receptor beta chains follows, all from one sample in a study of T cell responses to AZD1222 COVID-19 vaccine. Clones were read by immunoSEQ multiplex PCR, and TCRdb kept only the in-frame ones, dropping some. The data hold roughly 100,000 clones, with almost 85% observed a single time. The sample was peripheral blood, taken on day 0 of AZD1222 vaccination. The receptors shown here come from an adult in good health. Each CDR3 is given with its conserved first and last residue. A D gene is named only where the DNA matches it firmly. A row's size may be missing; if present it is once, few, many or a size class.

TRBJ1-1 | . | TRBV7-2 | TRBD1 | TGTGCCAGCAGCGCCTCAGGGGGCATGAACACTGAAGCTTTCTTT | CASSASGGMNTEAFF
TRBJ2-2 | . | TRBV28 | . | TGTGCCAGCAGGAACACCGGGGAGCTGTTTTTT | CASRNTGELFF
TRBJ2-6 | . | TRBV9 | . | TGTGCCAGCAGCGTCGGGATTGGGACTGGGGCCAACGTCCTGACTTTC | CASSVGIGTGANVLTF
TRBJ2-5 | . | TRBV5-4 | TRBD1 | TGTGCCAGCAGCTCAGCCCGGGACAGGGGGCAAGAGACCCAGTACTTC | CASSSARDRGQETQYF
TRBJ1-2 | . | TRBV19 | . | TGTGCCAGTAGATGGCTGGTTGCCCCTTACGACCTATATGGCTACACCTTC | CASRWLVAPYDLYGYTF
TRBJ2-2 | . | TRBV7-3 | . | TGTGCCAGCAAGGGAGCGAACACCGGGGAGCTGTTTTTT | CASKGANTGELFF
TRBJ1-6 | . | TRBV19 | . | TGTGCCAGTAGTTCAGCCGGGTCCAAAAATTCACCCCTCCACTTT | CASSSAGSKNSPLHF
TRBJ1-2 | once | TRBV15 | . | TGTGCCACCAGCAGAGATCGGGGGTACTATGGCTACACCTTC | CATSRDRGYYGYTF
TRBJ2-1 | . | TRBV29-1 | TRBD1 | TGCAGCGTTGGACAGGGGACCTCCTACAATGAGCAGTTCTTC | CSVGQGTSYNEQFF
TRBJ2-5 | few | TRBV12-3/TRBV12-4 | . | TGTGCCAGCAGTTCGACTCTCACGGGGACCCAGTACTTC | CASSSTLTGTQYF
TRBJ2-7 | . | TRBV2 | . | TGTGCCAGCAGTTACAGGGATGGGAACTACGAGCAGTACTTC | CASSYRDGNYEQYF
TRBJ1-6 | few | TRBV21-1 | . | TGTGCCAGCAGCAAAGCGCTCGTCAGGGGTCATAATTCACCCCTCCACTTT | CASSKALVRGHNSPLHF
TRBJ2-7 | . | TRBV18 | . | TGTGCCAGCTCACCATTGGGGGTCTCCTACGAGCAGTACTTC | CASSPLGVSYEQYF
TRBJ1-1 | . | TRBV3-1/TRBV3-2 | . | TGTGCCAGCAGCCAAGTAGCTAGCGGCAACACTGAAGCTTTCTTT | CASSQVASGNTEAFF
TRBJ1-1 | . | TRBV19 | . | TGTGCCAGTAGTATAAGGTGGGGGACTGAAGCTTTCTTT | CASSIRWGTEAFF
TRBJ1-4 | . | TRBV28 | . | TGTGCCACACAAACGGGAGGGGGGTGGAGAGAAAAACTGTTTTTT | CATQTGGGWREKLFF
TRBJ2-3 | . | TRBV29-1 | TRBD2 | TGCAGCGTTACGTTCCGGGAGGCCCTAGGGGATACGCAGTATTTT | CSVTFREALGDTQYF
TRBJ1-6 | . | TRBV25-1 | . | TGTGCCAGCAGTCCACAAGATAATTCACCCCTCCACTTT | CASSPQDNSPLHF
TRBJ2-2 | . | TRBV3-1/TRBV3-2 | . | TGTGCCAGCAGCCCGTACGGGACAAACGGGGAGCTGTTTTTT | CASSPYGTNGELFF
TRBJ2-3 | . | TRBV7-2 | . | TGTGCCAGCAGACCTTCTAGCACAGATACGCAGTATTTT | CASRPSSTDTQYF
TRBJ2-1 | . | TRBV7-2 | . | TGTGCCAGCAGCTGGGATGGGAATGAGCAGTTCTTC | CASSWDGNEQFF
TRBJ1-4 | once | TRBV6-6 | TRBD1 | TGTGCCAGCAGTCGACAGGGGACTAATGAAAAACTGTTTTTT | CASSRQGTNEKLFF
TRBJ2-1 | . | TRBV6-2/TRBV6-3 | . | TGTGCCAGCAGCCGACAGGACGGGGAGCAGTTCTTC | CASSRQDGEQFF
TRBJ1-2 | once | TRBV7-2 | TRBD1 | TGTGCCAGCAGCCGGGGACAGAATTCCTATGGCTACACCTTC | CASSRGQNSYGYTF
TRBJ1-5 | few | TRBV28 | TRBD1 | TGTGCCAGCAGTTTCGGGGACAGCCGACGGCCCCAGCATTTT | CASSFGDSRRPQHF
TRBJ1-5 | . | TRBV19 | . | TGTGCCAGTAGTGTGGGCGGGGGCGCGCAGCCCCAGCATTTT | CASSVGGGAQPQHF
TRBJ1-4 | . | TRBV6-5 | TRBD1 | TGTGCCAGCAGTTACTCAAGTCAGGGGGATGAAAAACTGTTTTTT | CASSYSSQGDEKLFF
TRBJ2-3 | . | TRBV9 | TRBD2 | TGTGCCAGCAGCATTAGCGGGGGCACAGATACGCAGTATTTT | CASSISGGTDTQYF
TRBJ1-6 | once | TRBV7-9 | TRBD1 | TGTGCCAGCGGACACCAGGGGGACCATTCACCCCTCCACTTT | CASGHQGDHSPLHF
TRBJ1-1 | . | TRBV5-1 | . | TGCGCCAGCCGGAGTTCCCAGGGGATTGGCGCTGAAGCTTTCTTT | CASRSSQGIGAEAFF
TRBJ1-6 | . | TRBV27 | TRBD1 | TGTGCCAGCAGTTCAAGACAGGGGATAGTCCCACCCCTCCACTTT | CASSSRQGIVPPLHF
TRBJ2-7 | . | TRBV27 | . | TGTGCCAGCAGTTTAAGACAGGACTCCTACGAGCAGTACTTC | CASSLRQDSYEQYF
TRBJ1-5 | . | TRBV6-1 | . | TGTGCCAGCAGTGAAGCCAGGGGTCGGCAGCCCCAGCATTTT | CASSEARGRQPQHF
TRBJ1-3 | . | TRBV3-1/TRBV3-2 | . | TGTGCCAGCAGCCTACGGCCCGGGGCTGGAAACACCATATATTTT | CASSLRPGAGNTIYF
TRBJ1-1 | once | TRBV5-6 | TRBD1 | TGTGCCAGCAGCTTGGTCAGGGGGCCTGCGAACACTGAAGCTTTCTTT | CASSLVRGPANTEAFF
TRBJ1-5 | . | TRBV10-3 | . | TGTGCCTCCCAGGGACACAGCATGGATCAGCCCCAGCATTTT | CASQGHSMDQPQHF
TRBJ1-1 | . | TRBV24-1 | . | TGTGCCACCAGTGATTCAATAAAAACCACTGAAGCTTTCTTT | CATSDSIKTTEAFF
TRBJ1-2 | . | TRBV3-1/TRBV3-2 | . | TGTGCCAGCAGCCACGGGACGGCATATGGCTACACCTTC | CASSHGTAYGYTF
TRBJ1-3 | few | TRBV9 | TRBD1 | TGTGCCAGCAGCGCCTCAGGGGGCGCAACCCACACCATATATTTT | CASSASGGATHTIYF
TRBJ2-4 | . | TRBV19 | . | TGTGCCAGTAGTATTATGGCGGGGGCCGGTGGGGACATTCAGTACTTC | CASSIMAGAGGDIQYF
TRBJ2-3 | . | TRBV5-8 | . | TGTGCCAGCAGCTTGGGTCCGATAGATACGCAGTATTTT | CASSLGPIDTQYF
TRBJ1-2 | few | TRBV4-3 | . | TGCGCCAGCAGCCAAGTGACTAGTGGTAGTGGCTACACCTTC | CASSQVTSGSGYTF
TRBJ1-2 | . | TRBV27 | . | TGTGCCAGCAGTTCGGACAGCCTTAACTATGGCTACACCTTC | CASSSDSLNYGYTF
TRBJ1-3 | once | TRBV10-3 | . | TGTGCCATCAGTCAGGGTAATGGAAACACCATATATTTT | CAISQGNGNTIYF
TRBJ1-6 | . | TRBV3-1/TRBV3-2 | . | TGTGCCAGCATCGGCGGAGGTAGAAGTTCACCCCTCCACTTT | CASIGGGRSSPLHF
TRBJ1-2 | . | TRBV11-2 | . | TGTGCCAGCAGCTTGGGTCTCTATGGCTACACCTTC | CASSLGLYGYTF
TRBJ2-7 | . | TRBV18 | . | TGTGCCAGCTCGCCACAACCTTCGCTCGGCGAGCAGTACTTC | CASSPQPSLGEQYF
TRBJ2-5 | . | TRBV2 | . | TGTGCCAGCATGGTCAGCGAGGGGGAGACCCAGTACTTC | CASMVSEGETQYF